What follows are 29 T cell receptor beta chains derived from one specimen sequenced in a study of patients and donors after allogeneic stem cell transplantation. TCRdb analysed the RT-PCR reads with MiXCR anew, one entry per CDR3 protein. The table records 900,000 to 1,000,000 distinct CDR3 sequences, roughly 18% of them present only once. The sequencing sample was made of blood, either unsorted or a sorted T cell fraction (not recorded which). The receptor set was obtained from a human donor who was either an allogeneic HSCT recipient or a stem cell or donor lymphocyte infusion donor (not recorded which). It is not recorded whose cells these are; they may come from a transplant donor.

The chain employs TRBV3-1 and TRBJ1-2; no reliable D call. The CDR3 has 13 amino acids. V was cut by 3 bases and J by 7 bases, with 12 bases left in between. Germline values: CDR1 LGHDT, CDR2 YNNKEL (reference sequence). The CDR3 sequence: CASSQSPGGGYTF. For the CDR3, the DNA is TGTGCCAGCAGCCAGAGTCCTGGAGGTGGCTACACCTTC.

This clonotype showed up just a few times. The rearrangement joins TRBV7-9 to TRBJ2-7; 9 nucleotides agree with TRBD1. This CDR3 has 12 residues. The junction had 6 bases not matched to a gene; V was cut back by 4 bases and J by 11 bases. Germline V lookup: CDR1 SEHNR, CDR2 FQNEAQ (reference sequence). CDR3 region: CASSSSRTGEYF. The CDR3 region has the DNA TGTGCCAGCAGCTCGAGCCGGACAGGGGAGTACTTC.

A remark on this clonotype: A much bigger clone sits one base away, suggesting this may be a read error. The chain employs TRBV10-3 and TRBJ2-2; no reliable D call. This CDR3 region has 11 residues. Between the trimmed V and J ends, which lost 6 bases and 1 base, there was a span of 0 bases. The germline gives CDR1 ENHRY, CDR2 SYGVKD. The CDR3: CAIRNTGELFF. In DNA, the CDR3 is TGTGCCATCAGGAACACCGGGGAGCTGTTTTTT.

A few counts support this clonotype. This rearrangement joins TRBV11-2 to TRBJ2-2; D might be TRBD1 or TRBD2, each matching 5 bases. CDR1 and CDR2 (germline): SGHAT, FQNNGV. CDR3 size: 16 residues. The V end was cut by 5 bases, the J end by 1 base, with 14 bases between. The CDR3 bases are TGTGCCAGCAGCCGCATCGGGACGGTGAACACCGGGGAGCTGTTTTTT. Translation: CASSRIGTVNTGELFF.

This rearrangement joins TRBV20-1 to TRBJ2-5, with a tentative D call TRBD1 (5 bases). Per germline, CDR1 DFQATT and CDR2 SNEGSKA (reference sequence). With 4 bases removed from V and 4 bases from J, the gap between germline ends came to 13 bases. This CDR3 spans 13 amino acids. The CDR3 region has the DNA TGCAGTGCTAATAGAAGGGGAAGAGAGACCCAGTACTTC. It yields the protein CSANRRGRETQYF.

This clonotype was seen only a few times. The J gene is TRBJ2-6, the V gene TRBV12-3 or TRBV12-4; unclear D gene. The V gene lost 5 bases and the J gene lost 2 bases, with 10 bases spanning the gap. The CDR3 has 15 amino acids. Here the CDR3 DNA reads TGTGCCAGCAGTCCGAGTACGCCTGGGGCCAACGTCCTGACTTTC. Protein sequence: CASSPSTPGANVLTF.

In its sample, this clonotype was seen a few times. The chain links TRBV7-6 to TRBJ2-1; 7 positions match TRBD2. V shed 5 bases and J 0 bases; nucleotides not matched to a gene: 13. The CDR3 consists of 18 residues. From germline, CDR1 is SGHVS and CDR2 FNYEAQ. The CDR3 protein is CASSTYRAPSGSYNEQFF. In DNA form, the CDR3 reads TGTGCCAGCAGCACCTATAGGGCTCCTAGCGGCTCCTACAATGAGCAGTTCTTC. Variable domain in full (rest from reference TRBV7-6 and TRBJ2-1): GAGVSQSPRYKVTKRGQDVALRCDPISGHVSLYWYRQALGQGPEFLTYFNYEAQQDKSGLPNDRFSAERPEGSISTLTIQRTEQRDSAMYRCASSTYRAPSGSYNEQFFGPGTRLTVL.

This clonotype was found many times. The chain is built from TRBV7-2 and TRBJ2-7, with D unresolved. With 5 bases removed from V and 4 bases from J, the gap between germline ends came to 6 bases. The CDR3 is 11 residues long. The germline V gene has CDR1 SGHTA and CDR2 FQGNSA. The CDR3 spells CASSPLYEQYF. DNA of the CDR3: TGTGCCAGCAGCCCACTTTACGAGCAGTACTTC.

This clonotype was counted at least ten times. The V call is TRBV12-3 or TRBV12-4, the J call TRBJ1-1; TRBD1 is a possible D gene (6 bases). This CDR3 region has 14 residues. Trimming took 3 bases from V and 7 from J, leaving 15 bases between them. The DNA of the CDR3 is TGTGCCAGCAGTTTCGCCGGGGGGGCGGTTGAAGCTTTCTTT. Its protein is CASSFAGGAVEAFF.

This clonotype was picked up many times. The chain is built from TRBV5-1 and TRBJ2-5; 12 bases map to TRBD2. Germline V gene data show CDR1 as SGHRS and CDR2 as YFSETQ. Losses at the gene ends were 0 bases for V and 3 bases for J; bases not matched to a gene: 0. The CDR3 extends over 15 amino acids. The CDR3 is CASSLGTSGEETQYF. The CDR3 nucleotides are TGCGCCAGCAGCTTGGGGACTAGCGGGGAAGAGACCCAGTACTTC. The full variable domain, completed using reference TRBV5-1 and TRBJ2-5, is KAGVTQTPRYLIKTRGQQVTLSCSPISGHRSVSWYQQTPGQGLQFLFEYFSETQRNKGNFPGRFSGRQFSNSRSEMNVSTLELGDSALYLCASSLGTSGEETQYFGPGTRLLVL.

The CDR3 here is CASSWTSGLDNEQFF. DNA for the CDR3: TGTGCCAGCAGCTGGACTAGCGGCCTCGACAATGAGCAGTTCTTC. This chain uses TRBV7-8 with TRBJ2-1; TRBD2 agrees at 10 bases. There are 15 residues in the CDR3. J gave up 5 bases and V 4 bases, and 5 bases lay outside the gene matches. Germline loops: CDR1 SGHVS, CDR2 FQNEAQ.

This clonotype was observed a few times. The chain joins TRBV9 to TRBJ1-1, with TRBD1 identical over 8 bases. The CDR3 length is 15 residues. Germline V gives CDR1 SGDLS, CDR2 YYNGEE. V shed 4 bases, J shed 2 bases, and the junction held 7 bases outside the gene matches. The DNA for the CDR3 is TGTGCCAGCAGCCCACGACAGGGGCCTAACACTGAAGCTTTCTTT. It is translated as CASSPRQGPNTEAFF.

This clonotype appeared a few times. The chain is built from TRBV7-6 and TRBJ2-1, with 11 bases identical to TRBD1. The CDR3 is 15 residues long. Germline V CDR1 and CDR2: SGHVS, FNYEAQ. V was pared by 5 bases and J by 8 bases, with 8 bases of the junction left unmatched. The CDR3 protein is CASSVRDRGADEQFF. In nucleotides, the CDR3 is TGTGCCAGCAGCGTCCGGGACAGGGGGGCTGATGAGCAGTTCTTC.

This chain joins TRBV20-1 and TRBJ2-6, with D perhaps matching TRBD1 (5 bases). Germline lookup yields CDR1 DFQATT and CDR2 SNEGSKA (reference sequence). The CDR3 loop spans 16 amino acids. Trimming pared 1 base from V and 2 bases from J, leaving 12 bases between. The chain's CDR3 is CSARGNRPAGANVLTF. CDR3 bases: TGCAGTGCTAGAGGAAACAGGCCTGCTGGGGCCAACGTCCTGACTTTC.

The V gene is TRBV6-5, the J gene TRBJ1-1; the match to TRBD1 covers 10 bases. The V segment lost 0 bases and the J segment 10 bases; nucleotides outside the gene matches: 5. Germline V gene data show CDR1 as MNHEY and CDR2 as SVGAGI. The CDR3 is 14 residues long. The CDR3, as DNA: TGTGCCAGCAGTTACTCGGGACAGGGGCAAGGAGCTTTCTTT. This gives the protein CASSYSGQGQGAFF.

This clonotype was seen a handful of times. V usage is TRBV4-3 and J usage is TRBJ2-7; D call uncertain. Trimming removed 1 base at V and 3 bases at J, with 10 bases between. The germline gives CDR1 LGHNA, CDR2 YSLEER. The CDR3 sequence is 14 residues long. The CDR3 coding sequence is TGCGCCAGCAGCCAAGTCAGTTACGACTACGAGCAGTACTTC. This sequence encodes CASSQVSYDYEQYF.

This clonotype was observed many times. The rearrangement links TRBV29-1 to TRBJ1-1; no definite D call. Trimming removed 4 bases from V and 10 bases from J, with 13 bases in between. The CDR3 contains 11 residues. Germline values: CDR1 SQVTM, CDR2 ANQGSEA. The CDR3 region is CSVAYEAVAFF. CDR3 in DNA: TGCAGCGTTGCCTACGAGGCGGTAGCTTTCTTT.

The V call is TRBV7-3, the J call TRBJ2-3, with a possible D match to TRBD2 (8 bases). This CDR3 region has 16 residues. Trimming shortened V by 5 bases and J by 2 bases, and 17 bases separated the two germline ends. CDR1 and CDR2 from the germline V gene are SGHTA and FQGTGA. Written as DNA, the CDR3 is TGTGCCAGCAGCCCCGGGACTAGGGGGCCCACAGATACGCAGTATTTT. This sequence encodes CASSPGTRGPTDTQYF.

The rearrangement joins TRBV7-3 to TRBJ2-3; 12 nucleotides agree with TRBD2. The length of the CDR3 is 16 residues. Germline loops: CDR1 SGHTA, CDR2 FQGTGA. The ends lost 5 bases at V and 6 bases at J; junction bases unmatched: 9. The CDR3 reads CASSPWASGGADTQYF. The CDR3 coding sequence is TGTGCCAGCAGCCCATGGGCTAGCGGGGGGGCGGATACGCAGTATTTT.

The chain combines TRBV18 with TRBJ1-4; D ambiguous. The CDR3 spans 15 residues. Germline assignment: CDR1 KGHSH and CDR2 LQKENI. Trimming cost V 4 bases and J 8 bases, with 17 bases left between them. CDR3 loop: CASSLSGGSLEKLFF. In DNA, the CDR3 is TGTGCCAGCTCACTTTCCGGAGGTTCTCTAGAAAAACTGTTTTTT.

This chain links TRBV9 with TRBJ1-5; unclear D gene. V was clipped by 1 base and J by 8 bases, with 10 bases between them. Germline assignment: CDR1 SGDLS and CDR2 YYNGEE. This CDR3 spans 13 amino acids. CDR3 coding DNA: TGTGCCAGCAGCGTAACCGACGGTGAGCCCCAGCATTTT. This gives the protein CASSVTDGEPQHF.

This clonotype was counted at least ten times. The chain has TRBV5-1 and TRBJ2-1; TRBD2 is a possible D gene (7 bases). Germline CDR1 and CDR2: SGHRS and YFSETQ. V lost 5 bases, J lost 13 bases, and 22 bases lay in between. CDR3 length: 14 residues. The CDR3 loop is CASRKRGGEGHQFF. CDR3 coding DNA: TGCGCCAGCAGGAAGAGGGGGGGTGAGGGGCATCAGTTCTTC.

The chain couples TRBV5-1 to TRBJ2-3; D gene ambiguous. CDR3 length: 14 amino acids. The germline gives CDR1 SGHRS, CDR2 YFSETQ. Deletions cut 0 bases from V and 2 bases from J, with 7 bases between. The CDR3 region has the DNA TGCGCCAGCAGCTTGGGAGTGGCCACAGATACGCAGTATTTT. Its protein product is CASSLGVATDTQYF.

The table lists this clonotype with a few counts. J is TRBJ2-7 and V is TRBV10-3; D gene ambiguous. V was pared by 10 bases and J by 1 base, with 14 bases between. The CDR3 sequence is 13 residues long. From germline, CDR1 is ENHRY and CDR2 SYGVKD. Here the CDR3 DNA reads TGTGCCACCACGGCGGCGAATTCCTACGAGCAGTACTTC. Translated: CATTAANSYEQYF.

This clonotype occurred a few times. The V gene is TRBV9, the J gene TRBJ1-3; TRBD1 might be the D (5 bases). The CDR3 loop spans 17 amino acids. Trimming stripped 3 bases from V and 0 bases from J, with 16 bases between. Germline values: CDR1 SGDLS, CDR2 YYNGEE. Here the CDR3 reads CASSAGGVPSSGNTIYF. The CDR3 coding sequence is TGTGCCAGCAGCGCTGGAGGGGTTCCCTCCTCTGGAAACACCATATATTTT.

The CDR3 nucleotides read TGTGCCACCAGCAGGGGGGGAGGGACAGAAGCTTTCTTT. Its protein is CATSRGGGTEAFF. The V gene is TRBV15, the J gene TRBJ1-1; perhaps TRBD1 as D (6 bases). V was clipped by 3 bases and J by 8 bases, with 13 bases between them. The length of the CDR3 is 13 residues. Germline V gene data show CDR1 as LNHNV and CDR2 as YYDKDF (reference sequence). Filled out from reference TRBV15 and TRBJ1-1, the complete variable domain reads DAMVIQNPRYQVTQFGKPVTLSCSQTLNHNVMYWYQQKSSQAPKLLFHYYDKDFNNEADTPDNFQSRRPNTSFCFLDIRSPGLGDTAMYLCATSRGGGTEAFFGQGTRLTVV.

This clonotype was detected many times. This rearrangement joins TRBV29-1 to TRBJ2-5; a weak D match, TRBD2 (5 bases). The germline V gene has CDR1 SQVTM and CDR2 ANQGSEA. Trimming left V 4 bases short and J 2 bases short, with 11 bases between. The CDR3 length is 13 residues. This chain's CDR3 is CSVGVSGQETQYF. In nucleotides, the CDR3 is TGCAGCGTTGGGGTATCGGGGCAAGAGACCCAGTACTTC.

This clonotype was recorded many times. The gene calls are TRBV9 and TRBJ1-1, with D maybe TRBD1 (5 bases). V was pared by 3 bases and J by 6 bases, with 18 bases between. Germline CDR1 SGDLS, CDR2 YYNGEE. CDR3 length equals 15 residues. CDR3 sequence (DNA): TGTGCCAGCAGCGAACTCAGTACGGGGGACGCTGAAGCTTTCTTT. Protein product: CASSELSTGDAEAFF.

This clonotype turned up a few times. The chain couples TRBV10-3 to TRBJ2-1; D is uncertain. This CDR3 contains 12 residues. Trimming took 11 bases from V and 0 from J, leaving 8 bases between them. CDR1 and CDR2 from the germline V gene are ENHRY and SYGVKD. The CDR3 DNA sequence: TGTGCCGCGCGTCTCTCCTACAATGAGCAGTTCTTC. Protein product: CAARLSYNEQFF.